This T cell receptor beta chain was identified during a study of blood T cell repertoires in COVID-19. As for the study in general: In each case, the material was cDNA or gDNA derived from T cells, B-cell-depleted T cells, or PBMCs.

The method was immunoSEQ multiplex PCR; TCRdb's version includes in-frame clones alone and lacks a portion of them. The sample shows 500,000 or so clones, about 85% of them seen only once. Which cohort a participant joined came from the clinical history participants gave. Recovered Cohort 3 donors showed two negative PCRs, clearance, or symptom resolution. CDR3 length: 14 amino acids. V lost 5 bases, J lost 1 base, and 4 bases stayed unmatched. The germline V gene has CDR1 SGHRS and CDR2 YFSETQ. The chain recombines TRBV5-1 with TRBJ1-1; 8 bases are shared with TRBD1. The sequencing sample was made of PBMCs or T cells enriched from blood (not recorded which). The receptor was isolated from a woman under 30 who had recovered from COVID-19. The CDR3 loop is CASSPDRGNTEAFF. In DNA, the CDR3 is TGCGCCAGCAGTCCCGACAGGGGGAACACTGAAGCTTTCTTT.